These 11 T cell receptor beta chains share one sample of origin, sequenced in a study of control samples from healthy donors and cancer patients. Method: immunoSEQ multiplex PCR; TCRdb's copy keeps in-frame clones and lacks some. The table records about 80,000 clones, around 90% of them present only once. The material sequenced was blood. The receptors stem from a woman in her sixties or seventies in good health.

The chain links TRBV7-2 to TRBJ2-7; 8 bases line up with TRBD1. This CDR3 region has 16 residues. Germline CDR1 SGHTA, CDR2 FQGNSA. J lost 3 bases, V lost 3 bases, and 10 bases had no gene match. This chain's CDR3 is CASSFKTGASHYEQYF. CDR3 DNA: TGTGCCAGCAGCTTTAAGACAGGGGCGAGCCACTACGAGCAGTACTTC.

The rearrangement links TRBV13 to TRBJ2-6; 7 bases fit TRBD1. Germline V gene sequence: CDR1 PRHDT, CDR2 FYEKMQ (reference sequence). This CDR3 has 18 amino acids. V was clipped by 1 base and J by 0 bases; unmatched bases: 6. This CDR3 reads CASSLATGPHSGANVLTF. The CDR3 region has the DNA TGTGCCAGCAGCTTAGCGACAGGGCCACACTCTGGGGCCAACGTCCTGACTTTC.

This CDR3 is CASSPRTGEAFF. The CDR3 nucleotides are TGTGCCAGCAGCCCCCGGACAGGAGAAGCTTTCTTT. The chain recombines TRBV14 with TRBJ1-1; 7 nucleotides line up with TRBD1. CDR1 and CDR2 from the germline V gene are SGHDN and FVKESK. The CDR3 length is 12 residues. V trimming: 4 bases; J trimming: 8 bases; junction bases outside the gene matches: 4.

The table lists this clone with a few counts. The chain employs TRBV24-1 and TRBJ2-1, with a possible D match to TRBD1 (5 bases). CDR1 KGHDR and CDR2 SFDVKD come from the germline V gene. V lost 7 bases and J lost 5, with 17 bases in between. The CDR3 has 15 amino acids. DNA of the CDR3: TGTGCCACCAGCACCCAGGGAACGGTCGACAATGAGCAGTTCTTC. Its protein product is CATSTQGTVDNEQFF.

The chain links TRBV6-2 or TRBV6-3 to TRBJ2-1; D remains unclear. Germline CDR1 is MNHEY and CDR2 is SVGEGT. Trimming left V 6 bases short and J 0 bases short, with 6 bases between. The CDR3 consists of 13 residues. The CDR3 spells CASSADSYNEQFF. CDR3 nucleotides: TGTGCCAGCAGCGCAGACTCCTACAATGAGCAGTTCTTC.

The DNA for the CDR3 is TGTGCCAGCAGTCGGGGGGCAGGGGCTAATCAGCCCCAGCATTTT. This sequence encodes CASSRGAGANQPQHF. The chain uses TRBV6-5 and TRBJ1-5; a possible D gene is TRBD1 (6 bases). V was pared by 5 bases and J by 4 bases, with 15 bases between. This CDR3 contains 15 residues. Germline-derived CDR1 and CDR2 are MNHEY and SVGAGI.

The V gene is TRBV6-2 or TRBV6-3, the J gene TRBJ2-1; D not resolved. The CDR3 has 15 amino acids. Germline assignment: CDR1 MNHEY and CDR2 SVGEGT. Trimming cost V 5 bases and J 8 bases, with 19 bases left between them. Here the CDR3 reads CASSLGGSRRDEQFF. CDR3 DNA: TGTGCCAGCAGTCTGGGTGGATCCCGCCGGGATGAGCAGTTCTTC.

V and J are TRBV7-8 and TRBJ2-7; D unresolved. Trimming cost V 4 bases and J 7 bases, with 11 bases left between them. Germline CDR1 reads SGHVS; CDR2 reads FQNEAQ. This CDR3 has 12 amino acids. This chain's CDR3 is CASSSQVVEQYF. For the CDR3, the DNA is TGTGCCAGCAGCTCTCAGGTAGTGGAGCAGTACTTC.

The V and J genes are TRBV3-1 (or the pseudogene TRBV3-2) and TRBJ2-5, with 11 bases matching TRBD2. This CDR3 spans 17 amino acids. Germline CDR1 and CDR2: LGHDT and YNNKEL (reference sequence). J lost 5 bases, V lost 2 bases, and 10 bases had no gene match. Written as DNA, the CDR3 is TGTGCCAGCAGCCAACCCGGGGATAGCGGGGGGGTCGAGACCCAGTACTTC. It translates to CASSQPGDSGGVETQYF.

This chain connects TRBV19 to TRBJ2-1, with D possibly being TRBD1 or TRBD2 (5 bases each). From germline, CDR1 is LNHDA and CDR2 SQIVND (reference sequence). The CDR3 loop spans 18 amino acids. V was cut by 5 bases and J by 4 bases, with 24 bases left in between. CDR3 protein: CASSSRGRSGSLYNEQFF. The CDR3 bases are TGTGCCAGTAGTTCGAGGGGTCGATCGGGGAGCTTATACAATGAGCAGTTCTTC.

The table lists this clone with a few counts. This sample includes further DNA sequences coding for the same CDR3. CDR3 DNA: TGTGCCAGCAGCGTAGGGGCAGGGTACTATGGCTACACCTTC. Its translation: CASSVGAGYYGYTF. V gene TRBV9 combines with J gene TRBJ1-2, with D maybe TRBD1 (5 bases). Trimming cost V 0 bases and J 3 bases, with 9 bases left between them. The CDR3 has 14 residues. CDR1 is SGDLS, CDR2 YYNGEE, per germline.